This T cell receptor beta chain was observed in a study of cytomegalovirus exposure and HLA in healthy donors. The study, taken as a whole, reports: Rarity characterized most TCR sequences, yet some public TCRs appeared in many donors.

The PCR had 60 Vbeta and 13 Jbeta primers. This table comes from immunoSEQ multiplex PCR, and its TCRdb copy is limited to in-frame clones, with some not included. The sample shows about 130,000 clones, about 81% of them seen only once. As regards this clone: Its antigen is not identified.

The CDR3 has 15 amino acids. The V and J ends lost 5 bases and 1 base respectively, with 14 bases between them. In germline, CDR1 is MNHEY, CDR2 SVGAGI. The sequenced material came from PBMCs. The chain links TRBV6-5 to TRBJ1-2; weak D call: TRBD1 (6 bases). This receptor was obtained from a woman in her thirties or forties in good health and CMV-seropositive. The CDR3 nucleotides read TGTGCCAGCAGTCCTTCGGGGGGCGTTAACTATGGCTACACCTTC. Its protein is CASSPSGGVNYGYTF.